This T cell receptor beta chain was identified in a study of T cell responses to AZD1222 COVID-19 vaccine (dated by TCRdb to the early 2020s). Context from the whole study: AZD1222 recipients with second doses at about 4 weeks or about 12 weeks were pooled, because spike-specific TCR depth and breadth did not differ between schedules. Trial participants were enrolled into age subgroups of 18-55, 56-69 and 70-plus years, which contained 148, 28 and 57 TCR-sequenced participants, respectively. TCR sequencing was performed for 230 to 250 trial participants, of whom about 200 were given two doses of AZD1222 and around 25 were given two doses of MenACWY control vaccine. Broader findings and caveats from the paper: Because no day 14 peak-response samples were available, the repertoires could be characterized only after the peak T cell response. Most participants were white British and females outnumbered males, and the authors suggested that clonal diversity may have been underestimated. Reportedly, almost half of the unique spike-specific TCRs recognized epitopes lying outside the regions that are mutated in the B.1.351 and B.1.1.7 variants. In the small 56-69-year group, the increase in depth fell short of significance, most likely because of low power. Conclusions about previously exposed vaccinees were limited because only a handful of AZD1222 recipients were SARS-CoV-2 seropositive at baseline. CD4 TCRs associated with the vaccine covered the entire spike protein, and the dominant responses were in regions 160-218 and 743-854. After two AZD1222 doses, spike-specific TCR breadth and depth were significantly higher than at day 0 and than in MenACWY recipients.

As for this clone: Its specific antigen is unknown. Base qualities are not provided; no much larger clone lies one nucleotide away.

The sample's time point label, in plain terms: baseline before first vaccination. Vaccinee samples were obtained from the UK trials COV001 and COV002, which included a single-blind randomized controlled phase 2/3 trial of AZD1222 (ChAdOx1 nCoV-19) in healthy adults. Trial participant PBMC samples were collected at day 0 and day 28 after the second dose for TCRbeta chain sequencing. The CDR3 regions of human TCRbeta chains were subjected to immunosequencing. In the source study's methods: Repertoire TCRs were checked for matches against a reference library of SARS-CoV-2-specific TCRs that had been generated using the MIRA antigen-specificity platform. Breadth was defined as the fraction of unique TCRs that were SARS-CoV-2-associated, and depth was defined as the fraction of total T cells that were SARS-CoV-2-associated. Each spike-specific TCR was assigned to its reactive spike region and to a CD4 or CD8 class using the MIRA data. Log10-transformed breadth and depth values were compared by one-way ANOVA with Sidak's multiple comparisons tests. This is the immuneACCESS table as TCRdb keeps it, with only in-frame sequences that have V and J called. A part of the clones is gone; compared with another copy, unresolved V genes explain less than half, and the rest is unexplained. V, J and clone size were drawn from that table, and D and trimming were deduced from the DNA. The sample table lists 150,000 or so clones, roughly 91% of them with a count of one. The ten largest make up approximately 1.5% of the sample.

The cysteine opens and the phenylalanine closes a CDR3 of 18 amino acids. Just CDR3 DNA is preserved here, 54 bases in frame from base 1. Relative to germline, V is 4 bases shorter and J is 0 bases shorter, with 19 bases between their ends. Per the germline V gene (reference sequence), LNHDA is the CDR1 and SQIVND is the CDR2. The chain is encoded by TRBV19 joined to TRBJ1-5; TRBD1 is a weak D gene call, 5 bases matching. The starting material was peripheral blood, obtained on day 0 of AZD1222 vaccination. The TCR originated in an adult in good health. CDR3 reads: CASSRGGTPGHSNQPQHF. In nucleotide form, the sequence is TGTGCCAGTAGTAGGGGAGGGACCCCGGGTCATAGCAATCAGCCCCAGCATTTT.